A single sample is the source of the 29 T cell receptor beta chains below, sequenced in a study of breast tumors, draining lymph nodes, adjacent tissues. One entry per CDR3 protein, called by TCRdb with MiXCR from the multiplex PCR reads. The sample includes about 35,000 distinct CDR3 sequences, 35% to 40% of them seen just once. Input material: breast tumor tissue. These receptors all come from a female donor with breast cancer. Some clones in this sample may be carry-over from other donors' samples.

This clonotype occurred many times. The genes are TRBV11-2 and TRBJ2-5; D is unclear. CDR3 length equals 11 residues. Germline CDR1 SGHAT, CDR2 FQNNGV. The V end was cut by 6 bases, the J end by 2 bases, with 4 bases between. In DNA, the CDR3 is TGTGCCAGCAGACGGCAAGAGACCCAGTACTTC. Protein product: CASRRQETQYF.

The chain recombines TRBV7-9 with TRBJ2-3, with 8 bases fitting TRBD2. The CDR3 length is 15 residues. J gave up 1 base and V 1 base, and 1 base lay outside the gene matches. Germline loops: CDR1 SEHNR, CDR2 FQNEAQ (reference sequence). The CDR3 spells CASSLGAGGTDTQYF. The CDR3 DNA reads TGTGCCAGCAGCTTAGGAGCGGGAGGCACAGATACGCAGTATTTT.

This clonotype was recorded at least ten times. The chain combines TRBV20-1 with TRBJ1-5; TRBD1 matches 7 bases. J was trimmed by 6 bases and V by 2 bases; bases with no gene match: 7. The CDR3 spans 14 residues. Per the germline V gene, CDR1 is DFQATT and CDR2 is SNEGSKA (reference sequence). The CDR3 loop is CSARHGQAGQPQHF. The CDR3 DNA sequence: TGCAGTGCTAGACATGGACAGGCGGGTCAGCCCCAGCATTTT.

This clonotype was detected many times. The V and J genes are TRBV3-1 and TRBJ2-5; TRBD2 aligns across 7 bases. Per the germline V gene, CDR1 is LGHDT and CDR2 is YNNKEL (reference sequence). The CDR3 loop spans 13 amino acids. The V segment lost 3 bases and the J segment 6 bases; nucleotides outside the gene matches: 4. The CDR3 is CASSHGRYKTQYF. The CDR3 DNA is TGTGCCAGCAGCCACGGGAGGTACAAGACCCAGTACTTC.

The chain couples TRBV6-1 to TRBJ2-4; D is perhaps TRBD2 (6 bases). V was trimmed by 1 base and J by 0 bases, leaving 10 bases between them. CDR3 size: 16 residues. CDR1 is MNHNS, CDR2 SASEGT, per germline. The CDR3 coding sequence is TGTGCCAGCAGTGAAGAATGGGGACTAGCCAAAAACATTCAGTACTTC. Amino acid sequence: CASSEEWGLAKNIQYF.

This clonotype was seen repeatedly, ten times or more. The genes are TRBV7-8 and TRBJ2-5; 9 bases are a match to TRBD2. The CDR3 spans 16 residues. The V gene's germline CDR1 is SGHVS and CDR2 FQNEAQ. With V trimmed by 4 bases and J by 2 bases, 8 bases remained unmatched. Here the CDR3 reads CASSSGASGIQETQYF. The CDR3 DNA is TGTGCCAGCAGCTCGGGGGCTAGCGGGATTCAAGAGACCCAGTACTTC.

J is TRBJ1-2 and V is TRBV6-1; D is possibly TRBD1 (5 bases). This CDR3 is 15 amino acids long. The V end was cut by 7 bases, the J end by 2 bases, with 17 bases between. Germline CDR1 and CDR2: MNHNS and SASEGT. The CDR3 bases are TGTGCCAGCAACCTGTGGGGGGAAGGCAACTATGGCTACACCTTC. Translation gives CASNLWGEGNYGYTF.

The chain recombines TRBV5-4 with TRBJ2-7; D is ambiguous. The V end was cut by 0 bases, the J end by 2 bases, with 6 bases between. This CDR3 is 13 amino acids long. Germline V gene lookup returns CDR1 SGHNT and CDR2 YYREEE (reference sequence). CDR3 in DNA: TGTGCCAGCAGCTTGGGGACCACCTACGAGCAGTACTTC. Translated, it gives CASSLGTTYEQYF.

This clonotype was counted at least ten times. This chain links TRBV7-9 with TRBJ2-3, with TRBD2 matching 8 bases. V lost 5 bases and J lost 5; bases outside the gene matches: 12. The CDR3 covers 16 residues. CDR1 is SEHNR, CDR2 FQNEAQ, per germline (reference sequence). CDR3 sequence reads: CASSLLWREVKDTQYF. CDR3 bases: TGTGCCAGCAGCCTTCTCTGGCGGGAGGTAAAAGATACGCAGTATTTT.

The gene calls are TRBV2 and TRBJ2-1; D possibly matches TRBD1 or TRBD2 (6 bases each). The germline CDR1 and CDR2 sequences are SNHLY and FYNNEI. The CDR3 loop spans 15 amino acids. V lost 5 bases and J 9 bases, leaving 20 bases between the germline ends. The CDR3 nucleotides read TGTGCCAGCAGTAGGGGGGCGGGCGATGTGGGTGAGCAGTTCTTC. Translation: CASSRGAGDVGEQFF.

This clonotype has a count of ten or more. The CDR3 loop is CASSPGQGFAYEQYF. The CDR3 nucleotides read TGTGCCAGCAGTCCCGGCCAGGGTTTTGCCTACGAGCAGTACTTC. This sequence joins TRBV6-6 and TRBJ2-7, with a weak D call TRBD1 (5 bases). Germline V gives CDR1 MNHNY, CDR2 SVGAGI (reference sequence). With 5 bases removed from V and 2 bases from J, the gap between germline ends came to 16 bases. The CDR3 runs 15 residues.

The sample holds many counts of this clonotype. The CDR3 DNA follows: TGTGCCAGCAGCTTGGACGGGAGCTCCTACGAGCAGTACTTC. Its translation is CASSLDGSSYEQYF. The V call is TRBV5-4, the J call TRBJ2-7; perhaps TRBD2 as D (6 bases). The V and J ends lost 0 bases and 0 bases respectively, with 7 bases between them. The CDR3 spans 14 residues. From germline, CDR1 is SGHNT and CDR2 YYREEE (reference sequence). Combining the CDR3 with reference TRBV5-4 and TRBJ2-7 gives the whole variable domain ETGVTQSPTHLIKTRGQQVTLRCSSQSGHNTVSWYQQALGQGPQFIFQYYREEENGRGNFPPRFSGLQFPNYSSELNVNALELDDSALYLCASSLDGSSYEQYFGPGTRLTVT.

V is TRBV9 and J is TRBJ2-1, with TRBD2 identical over 13 bases. The J segment lost 8 bases and the V segment lost 4 bases, leaving 6 bases of the junction unmatched. There are 15 residues in the CDR3. CDR1 is SGDLS and CDR2 is YYNGEE in the germline V gene. CDR3 DNA sequence: TGTGCCAGCAGCCTTACCGGGACTAGCGGGGATGAGCAGTTCTTC. This codes for CASSLTGTSGDEQFF.

This clonotype came up many times. CDR3 nucleotide sequence: TGTGCCAGCAGGGGCAGCAATGAGCAGTTCTTC. This translates into CASRGSNEQFF. The J gene is TRBJ2-1, the V gene TRBV12-3 or TRBV12-4; D is unclear. This CDR3 is built from 11 residues. Between the trimmed V and J ends, which lost 6 bases and 6 bases, there was a span of 6 bases.

The CDR3 region has the DNA TGTGCCATCAGTGAAGGGGTATGGTTCTACTCCTACGAGCAGTACTTC. Translation: CAISEGVWFYSYEQYF. This chain uses TRBV10-3 with TRBJ2-7; maybe TRBD1 (5 bases). Trimming cost V 3 bases and J 0 bases, with 15 bases left between them. This CDR3 is built from 16 residues. In germline, CDR1 is ENHRY, CDR2 SYGVKD.

In this sample, this clonotype turned up many times. V and J are TRBV20-1 and TRBJ1-2, with TRBD1 matching over 7 bases. With V trimmed by 6 bases and J by 5 bases, 6 bases remained unmatched. Per germline, CDR1 DFQATT and CDR2 SNEGSKA (reference sequence). The CDR3 has 12 residues. The CDR3 protein is CSARTGVYGYTF. DNA of the CDR3: TGCAGTGCCCGGACAGGCGTTTATGGCTACACCTTC.

This clonotype was observed at least ten times. V gene TRBV6-5 combines with J gene TRBJ1-2, with 8 bases matching TRBD1. Germline CDR1 reads MNHEY; CDR2 reads SVGAGI. This CDR3 has 12 amino acids. The junction had 4 bases not matched to a gene; V was cut back by 6 bases and J by 7 bases. The CDR3 coding sequence is TGTGCCAGCAGGTACAGGGGGAGTGGCTACACCTTC. Translated: CASRYRGSGYTF.

The chain is built from TRBV6-5 and TRBJ2-3, with TRBD2 identical over 8 bases. The V and J ends lost 2 bases and 1 base, in that order; junction bases with no gene match: 11. Per germline, CDR1 MNHEY and CDR2 SVGAGI. The CDR3 loop spans 18 amino acids. CDR3 sequence reads: CASSYRPLAAARTDTQYF. The DNA for the CDR3 is TGTGCCAGCAGTTACCGTCCACTAGCGGCCGCCCGCACAGATACGCAGTATTTT.

This clonotype was observed a few times. This may come from a read error, since a much larger clone is one base off. The V call is TRBV20-1, the J call TRBJ2-1, with D tentatively TRBD2 (6 bases). CDR1 and CDR2 (germline): DFQATT, SNEGSKA (reference sequence). The CDR3 is made up of 15 amino acids. CDR3 residues: CSARGLGGTANEQSF. DNA of the CDR3: TGCAGTGCTAGAGGTTTGGGGGGAACCGCCAATGAGCAGTCCTTC.

There are many counts of this clonotype. The chain has TRBV2 and TRBJ2-3, with D maybe TRBD1 (6 bases). The CDR3 runs 14 residues. Germline V lookup: CDR1 SNHLY, CDR2 FYNNEI. V dropped 7 bases and J dropped 2 bases, with 13 bases sitting between them. CDR3 nucleotides: TGTGCCAGCAAGAAATACAGGGACACAGATACGCAGTATTTT. Its protein product is CASKKYRDTDTQYF. The full variable domain, its missing parts supplied by reference TRBV2 and TRBJ2-3, is EPEVTQTPSHQVTQMGQEVILRCVPISNHLYFYWYRQILGQKVEFLVSFYNNEISEKSEIFDDQFSVERPDGSNFTLKIRSTKLEDSAMYFCASKKYRDTDTQYFGPGTRLTVL.

V and J are TRBV20-1 and TRBJ2-4; tentatively, D is TRBD1 or TRBD2 (5 bases each). V lost 8 bases to trimming and J lost 15 bases, with 17 bases between them. Per the germline V gene, CDR1 is DFQATT and CDR2 is SNEGSKA (reference sequence). The CDR3 is 10 amino acids. The CDR3 coding sequence is TGCAGTCGCCCTCGGGCAGGGAGGTACTTC. Protein: CSRPRAGRYF.

Concerning this clonotype itself: Being one base from a much bigger clone, this may be a read error. The chain has TRBV7-3 and TRBJ2-5, with D possibly called TRBD1 or TRBD2 (5 bases each). Germline CDR1 SGHTA, CDR2 FQGTGA. CDR3 size: 13 residues. The DNA for the CDR3 is TGTGCCAGCAGCTTAGGGGGAGAGGGGACCCGGTACTTC. This translates into CASSLGGEGTRYF.

This clonotype has ten or more counts. The rearrangement joins TRBV14 to TRBJ2-2; D gene ambiguous. CDR1 SGHDN and CDR2 FVKESK come from the germline V gene. This CDR3 is 13 amino acids long. Between the trimmed V and J ends, which lost 2 bases and 5 bases, there was a span of 6 bases. The CDR3 region is CASSQQQTGELFF. CDR3 DNA: TGTGCCAGCAGCCAACAACAGACCGGGGAGCTGTTTTTT.

This clonotype is medium-sized by share. The chain uses TRBV12-3 or TRBV12-4 and TRBJ2-6; D remains ambiguous. The CDR3 contains 13 residues. With 7 bases removed from V and 2 bases from J, the gap between germline ends came to 6 bases. Here the CDR3 reads CASTTAGANVLTF. Here the CDR3 DNA reads TGTGCCAGCACCACAGCTGGGGCCAACGTCCTGACTTTC.

The table lists this clonotype with a few counts. The chain is built from TRBV19 and TRBJ2-4; possibly TRBD2 for D (6 bases). The V end was cut by 1 base, the J end by 3 bases, with 16 bases between. Germline CDR1 reads LNHDA; CDR2 reads SQIVND (reference sequence). The CDR3 runs to 17 residues. The CDR3 sequence is CASSIGGGGQVKNIQYF. The CDR3, as DNA: TGTGCCAGTAGTATAGGGGGTGGAGGGCAGGTCAAAAACATTCAGTACTTC.

V gene TRBV7-2 combines with J gene TRBJ2-7; TRBD1 might be the D (5 bases). Germline CDR1 SGHTA, CDR2 FQGNSA. The CDR3 has 15 amino acids. V lost 5 bases to trimming and J lost 3 bases, with 17 bases between them. CDR3 bases: TGTGCCAGCAGCATCGTCATGGGGCAGGTCTACGAGCAGTACTTC. Its protein product is CASSIVMGQVYEQYF.

In its sample, this clonotype was seen many times. The V gene is TRBV20-1, the J gene TRBJ1-2; D is possibly TRBD1 (5 bases). V dropped 3 bases and J dropped 4 bases, with 15 bases sitting between them. Germline-derived CDR1 and CDR2 are DFQATT and SNEGSKA (reference sequence). CDR3 size: 14 residues. The CDR3 loop is CSASDQGFGYGYTF. CDR3 nucleotides: TGCAGTGCTAGCGATCAGGGCTTTGGCTATGGCTACACCTTC.

The CDR3 region is CASSLEEGAEDTQYF. In DNA form, the CDR3 reads TGTGCCAGCAGCTTAGAGGAGGGGGCGGAAGATACGCAGTATTTT. V is TRBV7-9 and J is TRBJ2-3; D possibly corresponds to TRBD1 (7 bases). Trimming removed 1 base from V and 5 bases from J, with 13 bases in between. This CDR3 contains 15 residues. Germline CDR1 SEHNR, CDR2 FQNEAQ (reference sequence).

As for this clonotype: The junction differs from germline at one of its ends, possibly a read error. V gene TRBV28 combines with J gene TRBJ1-2; 7 bases match TRBD1. Germline-derived CDR1 and CDR2 are MDHEN and SYDVKM. This CDR3 comprises 13 residues. The CDR3 DNA reads TGTGCCAGCAGTTCGGGACAGCCATGGGGCTGCACCTTC. It yields the protein CASSSGQPWGCTF.